Each of the 9 T cell receptor beta chains below was sequenced from the same sample in a study of beta chain features in type 1 diabetes (dated by TCRdb to the late 2010s). The library relied on the immunoSEQ multiplex PCR assay. The High Capacity cDNA Reverse Transcription Kit was used to reverse transcribe all of the isolated RNA, meaning that expressed TCRB transcripts were what got sequenced. In its TCRdb copy, this immuneACCESS table keeps in-frame sequences only and misses some clones. Where compared with another copy, unresolved V genes explain less than half of these, and the others have no known cause. The sample table shows some 500,000 clones, and more than 9.5% are seen once. 0.045% to 0.06% of the sample belongs to the ten largest clones. Sequencing was performed on naive CD4+ T cells from blood. This specimen's cell subset or site label, interpreted: true naive CD4+ T cells. These receptors all come from a woman between 18 and 29 years old in good health.

This clone was counted a few times. The chain combines TRBV14 with TRBJ2-5; D tentatively reads TRBD1 or TRBD2 (5 bases each). Germline CDR1 SGHDN, CDR2 FVKESK. The V end was cut by 8 bases, the J end by 1 base, with 14 bases between. The CDR3 contains 14 residues. CDR3 DNA sequence: TGTGCCAGCCCCGCGAGGGGCTTCCAAGAGACCCAGTACTTC. Translation: CASPARGFQETQYF.

The chain carries TRBV7-9 and TRBJ1-2; tentative D call: TRBD1 (6 bases). V lost 5 bases, J lost 4 bases, and 11 bases lay in between. Germline loops: CDR1 SEHNR, CDR2 FQNEAQ (reference sequence). This CDR3 is built from 13 residues. The CDR3 is CASSITGPYGYTF. Here the CDR3 DNA reads TGTGCCAGCAGCATAACAGGGCCCTATGGCTACACCTTC.

The chain carries TRBV10-3 and TRBJ2-7; D gene ambiguous. CDR1 is ENHRY and CDR2 is SYGVKD in the germline V gene. CDR3 length: 13 amino acids. V lost 0 bases to trimming and J lost 3 bases, with 6 bases between them. CDR3 loop: CAISESASYEQYF. Written as DNA, the CDR3 is TGTGCCATCAGTGAGTCTGCTAGCTACGAGCAGTACTTC.

This chain uses TRBV9 with TRBJ2-1; perhaps TRBD1 as D (6 bases). The CDR3 is made up of 14 amino acids. V was clipped by 4 bases and J by 0 bases, with 8 bases between them. CDR1 and CDR2 (germline): SGDLS, YYNGEE. The CDR3 is CASSLGGSYNEQFF. The DNA of the CDR3 is TGTGCCAGCAGCCTAGGGGGCTCCTACAATGAGCAGTTCTTC.

In this sample, this clone turned up a few times. The V call is TRBV19, the J call TRBJ2-1; 8 bases match TRBD2. Losses at the gene ends were 4 bases for V and 6 bases for J; bases not matched to a gene: 11. Germline values: CDR1 LNHDA, CDR2 SQIVND (reference sequence). The CDR3 is 16 residues long. CDR3 DNA: TGTGCCAGTAGTAGGCCCCCGGGACTAGGAATCAATGAGCAGTTCTTC. Translating it yields CASSRPPGLGINEQFF.

This clone was seen a few times. CDR3 residues: CASSTTGVQETQYF. The CDR3 DNA follows: TGTGCCAGCAGCACGACAGGGGTCCAAGAGACCCAGTACTTC. The chain uses TRBV7-8 and TRBJ2-5, with 8 bases that match TRBD1. This CDR3 spans 14 amino acids. Germline V CDR1 and CDR2: SGHVS, FQNEAQ. V shed 5 bases, J shed 1 base, and the junction held 3 bases outside the gene matches.

This clone came up a few times. The V call is TRBV19, the J call TRBJ1-5; D uncertain. V was cut by 6 bases and J by 9 bases, with 15 bases left in between. The CDR3 is made up of 13 amino acids. CDR1 LNHDA and CDR2 SQIVND come from the germline V gene (reference sequence). The CDR3 bases are TGTGCCAGTAGGTTGGACGGGGTACCGCCCCAGCATTTT. As protein: CASRLDGVPPQHF.

The sample holds a few counts of this clone. The V call is TRBV19, the J call TRBJ2-1; 10 bases map to TRBD2. Germline V gene data show CDR1 as LNHDA and CDR2 as SQIVND (reference sequence). V dropped 7 bases and J dropped 5; count of bases not matched to a gene: 5. The CDR3 totals 14 residues. CDR3 amino acids: CASTWTSGNNEQFF. The CDR3 nucleotides read TGTGCCAGTACGTGGACTAGCGGAAACAATGAGCAGTTCTTC.

This clone was found a few times. The J gene is TRBJ2-6, the V gene TRBV15; 7 positions agree with TRBD1. The V segment lost 5 bases and the J segment 4 bases; nucleotides outside the gene matches: 5. Germline V lookup: CDR1 LNHNV, CDR2 YYDKDF (reference sequence). This CDR3 has 15 residues. CDR3 nucleotide sequence: TGTGCCACCAGCCCTGGGACAGCGGGGGCCAACGTCCTGACTTTC. Translating it yields CATSPGTAGANVLTF.